This T cell receptor beta chain stems from a study of blood T cell repertoires in COVID-19. Generated by immunoSEQ multiplex PCR, the TCRdb table keeps only in-frame clones and is missing some. The sample comprises around 200,000 clones, 83% of which are singletons, and over 1% rests with the top ten. A Seattle source enrolled patients during active infection and followed them longitudinally. Germline V gene lookup returns CDR1 SQVTM and CDR2 ANQGSEA. This CDR3 spans 13 amino acids. The trim removed 5 bases at V and 1 base at J, leaving 3 bases unmatched. This sequence joins TRBV29-1 and TRBJ1-1, with TRBD1 matching 8 bases. The TCR originated in a woman younger than 45 with COVID-19, enrolled during active disease. Sequencing input: peripheral blood. The CDR3 sequence: CSVPGTGNTEAFF. The CDR3 nucleotides read TGCAGCGTTCCCGGGACAGGGAACACTGAAGCTTTCTTT.